This T cell receptor (beta chain) was captured in a study of blood T cell repertoires in COVID-19. As for the study in general: PBMCs, B-cell-depleted T cells, or T cells provided the cDNA or gDNA that made up the material.

Measured with immunoSEQ multiplex PCR; TCRdb has only the in-frame clones, and not every one. The sample has about 270,000 clones; roughly nine tenths are singletons. CDR3 length equals 16 residues. Germline values: CDR1 LNHDA, CDR2 SQIVND (reference sequence). V lost 4 bases and J 14 bases, leaving 24 bases between the germline ends. Recovery meant two consecutive negative NP/OP PCR tests, professional clearance, or resolved symptoms. This chain links TRBV19 with TRBJ1-6, with D possibly TRBD1 on 6 matching bases. The specimen sequenced was PBMCs or T cells enriched from blood (not recorded which). The TCR was taken from a young woman who had recovered from COVID-19. The CDR3 sequence is CASSTGPGQYGRALHF. The CDR3 nucleotides are TGTGCCAGTAGTACTGGGCCGGGACAATACGGTAGGGCCCTCCACTTT.